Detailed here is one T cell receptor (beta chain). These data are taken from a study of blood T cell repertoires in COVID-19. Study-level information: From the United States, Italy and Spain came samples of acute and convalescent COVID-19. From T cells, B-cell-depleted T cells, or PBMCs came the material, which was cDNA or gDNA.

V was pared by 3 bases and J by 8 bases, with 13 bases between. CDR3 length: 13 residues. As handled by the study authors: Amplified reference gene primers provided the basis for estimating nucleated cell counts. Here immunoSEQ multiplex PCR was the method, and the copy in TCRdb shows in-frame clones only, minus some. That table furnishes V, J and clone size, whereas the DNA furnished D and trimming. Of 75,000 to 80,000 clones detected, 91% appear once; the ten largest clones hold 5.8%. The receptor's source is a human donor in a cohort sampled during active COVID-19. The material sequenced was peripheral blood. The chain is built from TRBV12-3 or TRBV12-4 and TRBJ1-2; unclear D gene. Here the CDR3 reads CASSLAGFGGYTF. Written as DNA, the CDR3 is TGTGCCAGCAGTTTGGCGGGTTTCGGGGGCTACACCTTC.